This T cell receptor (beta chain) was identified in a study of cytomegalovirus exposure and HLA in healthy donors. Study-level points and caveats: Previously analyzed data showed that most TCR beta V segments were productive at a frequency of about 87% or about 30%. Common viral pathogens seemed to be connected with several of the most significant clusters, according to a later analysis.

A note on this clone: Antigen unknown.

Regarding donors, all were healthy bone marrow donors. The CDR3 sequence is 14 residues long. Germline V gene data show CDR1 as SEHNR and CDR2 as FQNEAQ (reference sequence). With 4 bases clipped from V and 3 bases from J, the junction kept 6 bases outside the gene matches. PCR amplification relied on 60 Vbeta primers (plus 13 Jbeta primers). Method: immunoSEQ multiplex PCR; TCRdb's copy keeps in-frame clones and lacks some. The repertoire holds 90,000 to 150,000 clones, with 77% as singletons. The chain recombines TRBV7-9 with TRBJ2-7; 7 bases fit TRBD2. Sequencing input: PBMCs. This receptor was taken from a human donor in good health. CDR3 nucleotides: TGTGCCAGCAGCTCGGGACTAAGGAACTACGAGCAGTACTTC. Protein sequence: CASSSGLRNYEQYF. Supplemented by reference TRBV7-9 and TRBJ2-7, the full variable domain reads DTGVSQNPRHKITKRGQNVTFRCDPISEHNRLYWYRQTLGQGPEFLTYFQNEAQLEKSRLLSDRFSAERPKGSFSTLEIQRTEQGDSAMYLCASSSGLRNYEQYFGPGTRLTVT.